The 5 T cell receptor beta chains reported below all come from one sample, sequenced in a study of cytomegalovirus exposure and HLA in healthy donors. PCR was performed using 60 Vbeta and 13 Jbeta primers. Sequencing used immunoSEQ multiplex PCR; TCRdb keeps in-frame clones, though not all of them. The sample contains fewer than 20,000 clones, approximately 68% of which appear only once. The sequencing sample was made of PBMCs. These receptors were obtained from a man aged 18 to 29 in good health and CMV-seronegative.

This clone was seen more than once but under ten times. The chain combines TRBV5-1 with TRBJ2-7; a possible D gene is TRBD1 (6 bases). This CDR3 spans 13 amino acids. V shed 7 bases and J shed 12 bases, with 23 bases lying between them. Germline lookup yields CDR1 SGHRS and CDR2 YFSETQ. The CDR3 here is CASFPKPGAAGYF. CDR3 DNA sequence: TGCGCCAGCTTTCCGAAGCCAGGGGCAGCAGGGTACTTC.

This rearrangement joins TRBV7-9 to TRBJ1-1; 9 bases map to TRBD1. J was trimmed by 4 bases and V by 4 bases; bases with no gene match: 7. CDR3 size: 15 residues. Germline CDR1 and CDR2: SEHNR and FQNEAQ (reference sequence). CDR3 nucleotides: TGTGCCAGCAGCTCCCTGCCGACAGGGGGCACTGAAGCTTTCTTT. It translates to CASSSLPTGGTEAFF.

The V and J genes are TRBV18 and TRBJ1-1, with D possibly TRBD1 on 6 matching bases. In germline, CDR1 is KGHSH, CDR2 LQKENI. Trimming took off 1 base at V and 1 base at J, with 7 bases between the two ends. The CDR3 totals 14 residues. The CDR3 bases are TGTGCCAGCTCACCACTGACAGGGAACACTGAAGCTTTCTTT. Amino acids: CASSPLTGNTEAFF.

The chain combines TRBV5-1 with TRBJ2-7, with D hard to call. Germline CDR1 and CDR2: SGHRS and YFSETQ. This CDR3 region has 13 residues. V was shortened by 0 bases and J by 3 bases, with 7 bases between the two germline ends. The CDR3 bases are TGCGCCAGCAGCTTGGGCAGGAACTACGAGCAGTACTTC. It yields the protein CASSLGRNYEQYF.

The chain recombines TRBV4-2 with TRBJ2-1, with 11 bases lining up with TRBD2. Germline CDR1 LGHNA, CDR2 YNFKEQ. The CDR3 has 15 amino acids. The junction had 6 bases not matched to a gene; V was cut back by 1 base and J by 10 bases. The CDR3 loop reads CASSQGQLAGEEQFF. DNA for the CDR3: TGTGCCAGCAGCCAAGGACAACTAGCGGGAGAGGAGCAGTTCTTC.